The present TCR beta chain was sequenced within a study of T cell repertoires in cytomegalovirus infection. Study-wide context: In the study, CMV epitopes included recently identified HLA-C-restricted and well-studied HLA-B-restricted ones. It can be stated that public TCR beta signatures indicated CMV infection as well as a matching HLA type.

TCRdb processed the reads anew with MiXCR; each CDR3 protein has one entry. The profile shows about 770,000 distinct CDR3 sequences, almost 30% of them singletons. Study results and caveats: Clonotypes of TCR beta that were HLA-C-restricted and CMV-specific dominated the ex vivo response.

The junction had 9 bases not matched to a gene; V was cut back by 5 bases and J by 4 bases. The CDR3 is made up of 15 amino acids. Germline CDR1 and CDR2: SGHTA and FQGNSA. Many counts were recorded for this clonotype. The antigen is unknown. The chain uses TRBV7-2 and TRBJ2-5, with TRBD1 matching 8 bases. This TCR was recovered from a human donor in good health (CMV status not recorded). Some clones in this sample may be carry-over from other donors' samples. The specimen comprised cultured CD8+ T cells from PBMCs, sampled from culture after CMV antigen stimulation. The CDR3 loop is CASSARQGPLETQYF. The CDR3 DNA reads TGTGCCAGCAGCGCCCGACAGGGGCCTTTAGAGACCCAGTACTTC. Full variable domain (remainder filled in from reference TRBV7-2 and TRBJ2-5): GAGVSQSPSNKVTEKGKDVELRCDPISGHTALYWYRQSLGQGLEFLIYFQGNSAPDKSGLPSDRFSAERTGGSVSTLTIQRTQQEDSAVYLCASSARQGPLETQYFGPGTRLLVL.